This T cell receptor (beta chain) was captured in a study of OX40 agonist ivuxolimab in advanced cancers. For the wider study: The costimulatory receptor OX40 (CD134) was targeted by ivuxolimab, a fully human IgG2 agonistic monoclonal antibody. The dose-escalation cohort was about 87% male with a mean age of around 62 years, ranging from 23 to 79. The point of sequencing TCRbeta in the periphery was to test whether ivuxolimab changed TCR sequence diversity and drove clonal T-cell expansion. Intravenous ivuxolimab was administered to patients every 2 weeks at six dose levels: 0.01, 0.1, 0.3, 1.5, 3 and 10 mg/kg. Of the approximately 50 dose-escalation patients, hepatocellular carcinoma was present in 19, melanoma in approximately 15, renal cell carcinoma in 9 and head and neck cancer in 9. Partial responses occurred in three dose-escalation patients, of whom one had hepatocellular carcinoma and two had cutaneous melanoma. The paper covers the monotherapy dose-escalation part of the phase I ivuxolimab trial, which included N = 52 patients. Patients were allowed to have had prior anti-PD-1, anti-PD-L1 or anti-CTLA-4 therapy, and approximately 40% of the dose-escalation patients had been treated with checkpoint inhibitors.

Worth noting for this clone: Its antigen is not yet known. There are no base qualities to consult, and no much larger clone falls within one base.

The research as a whole found: The antigen specificity of the clonally expanded peripheral T cells was not determined. At doses of 0.1 to 3.0 mg/kg, clonal expansion of both CD4+ and CD8+ blood T cells was observed from baseline to week 6. In partial responders in the 0.1-3.0 mg/kg groups, normalized peripheral clonal expansion was found to be among the lowest, especially among CD8+ T cells. Low levels of normalized T-cell clonal expansion were also seen in some nonresponding patients. After ivuxolimab, expanded clones were on average more numerous among CD8+ T cells than among CD4+ T cells.

The trial excluded patients who had a history of autoimmune disease or were on systemic immunosuppression. In every dose cohort, peripheral blood was drawn for TCR sequencing at baseline, cycle 4 day 1, and cycle 7 day 1. The samples were drawn from a first-in-human, open-label, multicenter phase I dose-escalation trial of ivuxolimab. The trial enrolled adults with locally advanced or metastatic head and neck squamous cell, hepatocellular, melanoma or renal cell carcinoma. Before TCR sequencing, CD4+ and CD8+ T cells were separately sorted from peripheral blood. The cysteine opens and the phenylalanine closes a CDR3 of 11 amino acids. Just CDR3 DNA is preserved here, 33 bases in frame from base 1. At the junction V is shortened by 2 bases and J by 14 bases, with 11 bases in between. From a lookup of the germline V gene, CDR1 and CDR2 are SGHTS and YDEGEE. For sequencing of the TCRbeta CDR3 region, genomic DNA was extracted from the sorted cells. TCRbeta CDR3 regions were sequenced using the immunoSEQ Assay. TCRdb carries this immuneACCESS record with in-frame sequences only. Its versions omit some clonotypes, under half of them owing to an unresolved V gene in the studies checked, with the rest unexplained. Present in this sample are 45,000 to 65,000 clones, more than 75% of which were seen just once. Of the sample, 2% to 3% is held by the ten largest clones.

Sample: CD4+ or CD8+ T cells sorted from blood, taken in a trial of the OX40 agonist ivuxolimab. The V and J segments used are TRBV5-8 and TRBJ2-1; D gene: possibly TRBD1, on 6 matching bases. This TCR derives from an adult with an advanced solid tumor such as melanoma, head and neck, liver or kidney cancer. The bases read TGTGCCAGCAGCTTACAGGGTTGGGAGTTCTTC. This sequence encodes CASSLQGWEFF.